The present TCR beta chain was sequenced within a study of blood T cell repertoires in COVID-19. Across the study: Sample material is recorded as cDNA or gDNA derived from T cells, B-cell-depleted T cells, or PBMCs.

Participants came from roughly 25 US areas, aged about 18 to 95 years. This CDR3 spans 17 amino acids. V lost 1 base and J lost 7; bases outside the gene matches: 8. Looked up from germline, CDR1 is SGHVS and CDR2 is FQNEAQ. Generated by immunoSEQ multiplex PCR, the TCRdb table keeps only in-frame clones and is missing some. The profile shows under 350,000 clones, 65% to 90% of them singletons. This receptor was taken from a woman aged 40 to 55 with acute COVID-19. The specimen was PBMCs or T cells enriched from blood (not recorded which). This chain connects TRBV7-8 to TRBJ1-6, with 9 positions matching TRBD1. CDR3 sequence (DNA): TGTGCCAGCAGCTTAGTAGGGCGACAGGGGGAAAATTCACCCCTCCACTTT. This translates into CASSLVGRQGENSPLHF. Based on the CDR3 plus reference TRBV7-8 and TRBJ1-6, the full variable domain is GAGVSQSPRYKVAKRGQDVALRCDPISGHVSLFWYQQALGQGPEFLTYFQNEAQLDKSGLPSDRFFAERPEGSVSTLKIQRTQQEDSAVYLCASSLVGRQGENSPLHFGNGTRLTVT.